This T cell receptor beta chain was sequenced in a study of siplizumab effects on memory and regulatory T cells. At the level of the study: Pairing was applied to the mixed lymphocyte reactions, which contained siplizumab at about 0.96 ug/mL or no drug.

The V end was cut by 6 bases, the J end by 2 bases, with 9 bases between. The CDR3 loop spans 13 amino acids. CDR1 is MNHNY, CDR2 SVGAGI, per germline (reference sequence). Researchers cocultured the mixed lymphocyte reaction cells at 37°C for approximately 6 days. Of note for this clone: Its cognate antigen is unknown.

Repertoires were generated with immunoSEQ multiplex PCR, while TCRdb's copy carries only in-frame clones and drops some. The sample records under 20,000 clones, approximately 50% being singletons. The clonotype comes from a human donor in good health; the cells came from an allogeneic mixed lymphocyte reaction. The J gene is TRBJ2-3, the V gene TRBV6-6; D not certain. The sequencing sample was made of CFSE-low (dividing) CD4+ T cells sorted from an allogeneic mixed lymphocyte reaction. The CDR3 reads CASSPPVTDTQYF. The CDR3 coding sequence is TGTGCCAGCAGCCCTCCCGTCACAGATACGCAGTATTTT.